Listed below are T cell receptor beta chains from one sample, sequenced in a study of blood T cell repertoires in COVID-19. Only in-frame clones appear in the TCRdb table, and some are missing; sequencing was by immunoSEQ multiplex PCR. This table has 230,000 or so clones, about four fifths appearing once. Sequenced input: peripheral blood. The receptors derive from a woman of 80 years or more with COVID-19, enrolled during active disease. Each CDR3 is given with its conserved first and last residue. A D gene is named only where the DNA matches it firmly. Size is omitted from some rows. Given values are once, few, many or a class for expanded clones.

CDR3 DNA,CDR3 protein,D gene,J gene,V gene,clone size
TGTGCCAGTAGTATGAAAACAGGGGGTAGGGAGACCCAGTACTTC,CASSMKTGGRETQYF,TRBD1,TRBJ2-5,TRBV19,.
TGTGCCTGGAGTCCACCTGGCAGGGGGAGTCAGCCCCAGCATTTT,CAWSPPGRGSQPQHF,TRBD1,TRBJ1-5,TRBV30,.
TGCGCCAGCAGTGACCCGGGGAACACTGAAGCTTTCTTT,CASSDPGNTEAFF,.,TRBJ1-1,TRBV10-2,few
TGTGCCAGCAGTTATTCTGGACTAGCCGACGAGCAGTACTTC,CASSYSGLADEQYF,TRBD2,TRBJ2-7,TRBV6-2/TRBV6-3,.
TGCGCCAGCAGCCAAGATGGCAGGGCAGGGGGCAGCGAGACCCAGTACTTC,CASSQDGRAGGSETQYF,TRBD1,TRBJ2-5,TRBV4-1,.
TGTGCCAGCAAGGACACTAGCGGGAGGGCCCTTCCTGAGCAGTTCTTC,CASKDTSGRALPEQFF,TRBD2,TRBJ2-1,TRBV27,once
TGTGCCACCAGTGATCCGGGACAGGGATACACAGATACGCAGTATTTT,CATSDPGQGYTDTQYF,TRBD1,TRBJ2-3,TRBV24-1,.
TGTGCCTGGAGTGAAAGGGGAGAGACCCAGTACTTC,CAWSERGETQYF,.,TRBJ2-5,TRBV30,.
TGTGCCAGCAGCCGGACTAGCGGGGTGAACACCGGGGAGCTGTTTTTT,CASSRTSGVNTGELFF,TRBD2,TRBJ2-2,TRBV7-2,.
TGTGCCAGCAGTCCCCCAGGGGGAAGCAATCAGCCCCAGCATTTT,CASSPPGGSNQPQHF,TRBD1,TRBJ1-5,TRBV28,.
TGTGCCAGCAGTTTACTCAAATACAGGACTAGCGGGAGTAAGACAGATACGCAGTATTTT,CASSLLKYRTSGSKTDTQYF,TRBD2,TRBJ2-3,TRBV28,few
TGTGCCAGTAGTCTCAACTCAAACTCGTACCAAGAGACCCAGTACTTC,CASSLNSNSYQETQYF,.,TRBJ2-5,TRBV19,.
TGTGCCAGCAGCCAAGAGGGGAGCCGTAACAATGAGCAGTTCTTC,CASSQEGSRNNEQFF,.,TRBJ2-1,TRBV4-2,.
TGTGCCAGCAGCTTGGGAGGGGGGGCCCTCTCTGGGGCCAACGTCCTGACTTTC,CASSLGGGALSGANVLTF,.,TRBJ2-6,TRBV5-6,.